What follows is one T cell receptor beta chain and its context. Original methodology: Cell counts per sample came from amplifying reference gene primers. This table comes from immunoSEQ multiplex PCR, and its TCRdb copy is limited to in-frame clones, with some not included. Clone size and the V and J calls come from that table; the DNA yielded D and trimming. Of about 130,000 clones in the sample, around 79% are singletons; the top ten hold just under 5%. The sample is drawn from a study of blood T cell repertoires in COVID-19. The CDR3 is 16 residues long. With V trimmed by 5 bases and J by 5 bases, 10 bases remained unmatched. Germline V CDR1 and CDR2: SGHNT, YENEEA.

The sequence came from a woman aged 70 to 79 with COVID-19, enrolled during active disease. J is TRBJ2-1 and V is TRBV11-3, with TRBD2 matching over 9 bases. Input material: peripheral blood. The CDR3 coding sequence is TGTGCCAGCAGCCCACATAGCGGGGGAGGAAACAATGAGCAGTTCTTC. Encoded protein: CASSPHSGGGNNEQFF.